This TCR beta chain was captured by sequencing in a study of cytomegalovirus exposure and HLA in healthy donors. Germline assignment: CDR1 SGHAT and CDR2 FQNNGV. The CDR3 totals 12 residues. Trimming took off 7 bases at V and 7 bases at J, with 13 bases between the two ends. PCR employed 60 Vbeta and 13 Jbeta primers. In the original analysis: Unique TCR beta chains numbered 60 million to 100 million in a later analysis, with approximately 10 million shared. The protocol was immunoSEQ multiplex PCR, while the TCRdb copy is restricted to in-frame clones and leaves out a portion. The D gene and trimming were derived from the DNA, and the V and J assignments and clone size from that table. The repertoire table contains roughly 120,000 clones. Study results and caveats: Among TCR beta chains of equal frequency, HLA-associated ones were more clonally expanded in a later analysis. Some V segments, including TRBV6-2 and TRBV6-3, were excluded as indistinguishable. The majority of CMV-associated TCR beta chains were reported as apparently HLA-restricted in a later analysis.

On this clone: Its antigen is unidentified.

The rearrangement joins TRBV11-2 to TRBJ2-5; D ambiguous. The sample was PBMCs. The origin of this receptor is a man aged 40-49 years in good health and CMV-seropositive. The CDR3 DNA reads as TGTGCCAGCACCACTACCCTGGGGACCCAGTACTTC. It specifies CASTTTLGTQYF.